The 28 T cell receptor beta chains reported below all come from one sample, sequenced in a study of blood T cell repertoires in COVID-19. Some clones are missing from TCRdb's copy, which holds only in-frame ones; the method was immunoSEQ multiplex PCR. The table shows 30,000 to 40,000 clones, with 80% to 90% occurring only once. Sequenced material: peripheral blood. The source of these receptors is a human donor in a cohort sampled during active COVID-19.

The rearrangement joins TRBV7-9 to TRBJ2-2; a possible D gene is TRBD2 (7 bases). The CDR3 runs to 16 residues. Trimming stripped 4 bases from V and 6 bases from J, with 18 bases between. Germline V gene lookup returns CDR1 SEHNR and CDR2 FQNEAQ (reference sequence). As DNA, the CDR3 is TGTGCCAGCAGCTCCCGAGGGGGGGGCCGATCCGGGGAGCTGTTTTTT. Residues: CASSSRGGGRSGELFF.

The chain carries TRBV5-1 and TRBJ2-7; TRBD1 might be the D (6 bases). The V end lost 2 bases, the J end lost 2 bases, and 14 bases lay between the germline ends. Per germline, CDR1 SGHRS and CDR2 YFSETQ. The CDR3 consists of 15 residues. The DNA for the CDR3 is TGCGCCAGCAGCTTTAGTACAGGGAACCCCTACGAGCAGTACTTC. This codes for CASSFSTGNPYEQYF.

The rearrangement joins TRBV5-8 to TRBJ1-2, with 8 bases aligning to TRBD1. Per germline, CDR1 SGHTS and CDR2 YDEGEE. This CDR3 contains 15 residues. Trimming cost V 8 bases and J 4 bases; bases outside gene matches: 13. CDR3 region: CASLQGAGLGYGYTF. The CDR3 nucleotides read TGTGCCAGTCTCCAGGGGGCAGGGCTCGGCTATGGCTACACCTTC. Complete variable domain (other parts from reference TRBV5-8 and TRBJ1-2): EAGVTQSPTHLIKTRGQQATLRCSPISGHTSVYWYQQALGLGLQFLLWYDEGEERNRGNFPPRFSGRQFPNYSSELNVNALELEDSALYLCASLQGAGLGYGYTFGSGTRLTVV.

The chain joins TRBV4-1 to TRBJ2-3; the D is unclear. Trimming pared 0 bases from V and 2 bases from J, leaving 9 bases between. Germline CDR1 and CDR2: MGHRA and YSYEKL. The CDR3 totals 15 residues. In DNA form, the CDR3 reads TGCGCCAGCAGCCAAGATGGCTCCCCCACAGATACGCAGTATTTT. Translated, it gives CASSQDGSPTDTQYF.

The chain couples TRBV12-3 or TRBV12-4 to TRBJ1-2; 7 nucleotides agree with TRBD1. The CDR3 totals 13 residues. V gave up 7 bases and J gave up 2 bases; unmatched junction bases: 4. CDR3: CASTLTGNYGYTF. DNA for the CDR3: TGTGCCAGCACCTTGACAGGGAACTATGGCTACACCTTC.

The CDR3 nucleotides are TGTGCCAGCAGCCCCGGTGGGACAGTCTCCTACGAGCAGTACTTC. Translating gives CASSPGGTVSYEQYF. The rearrangement links TRBV11-1 to TRBJ2-7; 7 bases are a match to TRBD1. Trimming took 5 bases from V and 0 from J; bases not matched to a gene: 7. Germline CDR1 is SGHAT and CDR2 is FQDESV (reference sequence). This CDR3 contains 15 residues.

The chain uses TRBV7-7 and TRBJ2-2; no definite D call. This CDR3 contains 14 residues. Germline V CDR1 and CDR2: SSHAT, FNYEAQ (reference sequence). V dropped 1 base and J dropped 1 base, with 4 bases sitting between them. DNA of the CDR3: TGTGCCAGCAGCTTAGTGAGGAACACCGGGGAGCTGTTTTTT. It yields the protein CASSLVRNTGELFF. The whole variable domain, remainder taken from reference TRBV7-7 and TRBJ2-2, is GAGVSQSPRYKVTKRGQDVTLRCDPISSHATLYWYQQALGQGPEFLTYFNYEAQPDKSGLPSDRFSAERPEGSISTLTIQRTEQRDSAMYRCASSLVRNTGELFFGEGSRLTVL.

This chain links TRBV10-3 with TRBJ1-6; 7 bases are shared with TRBD1. Trimming cost V 10 bases and J 7 bases; bases outside gene matches: 7. Germline CDR1 reads ENHRY; CDR2 reads SYGVKD. The CDR3 has 13 residues. CDR3 in amino acids: CANRQGENSPLHF. Here the CDR3 DNA reads TGTGCCAACAGACAGGGAGAGAATTCACCCCTCCACTTT.

This chain connects TRBV14 to TRBJ2-1, with TRBD2 matching 8 bases. Germline CDR1 is SGHDN and CDR2 is FVKESK. This CDR3 contains 15 residues. The ends lost 4 bases at V and 6 bases at J; junction bases unmatched: 8. CDR3 residues: CASSPDTGGFNEQFF. CDR3 in DNA: TGTGCCAGCAGCCCGGACACGGGGGGGTTCAATGAGCAGTTCTTC.

The chain carries TRBV4-1 and TRBJ2-1, with 10 bases aligning to TRBD2. Germline CDR1 and CDR2: MGHRA and YSYEKL. The CDR3 is 16 amino acids. The junction had 3 bases not matched to a gene; V was cut back by 0 bases and J by 4 bases. The CDR3 here is CASSQDQRGGYNEQFF. Written as DNA, the CDR3 is TGCGCCAGCAGCCAAGATCAGCGGGGGGGTTACAATGAGCAGTTCTTC.

In this sample, this clone turned up a few times. The junction departs from the called germline gene at one end, perhaps through a read error. J is TRBJ1-5 and V is TRBV2; possible D gene TRBD1, 5 bases. There are 14 residues in the CDR3. Germline CDR1 reads SNHLY; CDR2 reads FYNNEI. The chain's CDR3 is CASREDRTNQPQHF. The CDR3 DNA sequence: TGTGCCAGCAGGGAAGACAGAACTAATCAGCCCCAGCATTTT.

This clone was detected once. The chain couples TRBV5-1 to TRBJ2-7; 9 nucleotides align to TRBD1. Germline lookup yields CDR1 SGHRS and CDR2 YFSETQ. This CDR3 has 15 amino acids. J gave up 3 bases and V 5 bases, and 9 bases lay outside the gene matches. CDR3 in DNA: TGCGCCAGCAGTTATGCCGGGACAGGGAGCTACGAGCAGTACTTC. This translates into CASSYAGTGSYEQYF.

The CDR3 loop is CASSLEPQAHNEQFF. The CDR3 DNA is TGCGCCAGCAGCTTGGAACCACAGGCCCACAATGAGCAGTTCTTC. This sequence joins TRBV5-1 and TRBJ2-1; D possibly corresponds to TRBD1 (5 bases). V lost 0 bases and J 5 bases, leaving 12 bases between the germline ends. This CDR3 is built from 15 residues. Per the germline V gene, CDR1 is SGHRS and CDR2 is YFSETQ.

The chain has TRBV29-1 and TRBJ1-2, with D possibly being TRBD1 (5 bases). The CDR3 loop spans 11 amino acids. Germline V gene lookup returns CDR1 SQVTM and CDR2 ANQGSEA. Between the trimmed V and J ends, which lost 5 bases and 8 bases, there was a span of 12 bases. Here the CDR3 DNA reads TGCAGCGTTTTCAGGGATTTAGGCTACACCTTC. Translating gives CSVFRDLGYTF.

The V call is TRBV6-5, the J call TRBJ2-2; D is perhaps TRBD2 (5 bases). Germline V gene data show CDR1 as MNHEY and CDR2 as SVGAGI. V gave up 2 bases and J gave up 7 bases, with 5 bases separating them. CDR3 length equals 12 residues. The CDR3, as DNA: TGTGCCAGCAGTTACCGGGGCGGGGAGCTGTTTTTT. It specifies CASSYRGGELFF.

V is TRBV19 and J is TRBJ1-5; weak D call: TRBD1 (6 bases). V shed 5 bases and J shed 5 bases, with 19 bases lying between them. CDR3 length: 16 residues. Germline V CDR1 and CDR2: LNHDA, SQIVND (reference sequence). The CDR3 here is CASSSPSRGGDQPQHF. DNA of the CDR3: TGTGCCAGTAGTTCCCCTAGTAGGGGGGGGGATCAGCCCCAGCATTTT.

The rearrangement uses TRBV29-1 and TRBJ2-7; the D is unclear. The CDR3 runs to 11 residues. V lost 4 bases, J lost 6 bases, and 10 bases lay in between. Germline V gene sequence: CDR1 SQVTM, CDR2 ANQGSEA. CDR3 loop: CSVASGGEQYF. The CDR3 DNA is TGCAGCGTTGCCTCCGGTGGCGAGCAGTACTTC.

The DNA of the CDR3 is TGTGCCAGCAGTCCGGGGACACCTAACTATGGCTACACCTTC. Translation: CASSPGTPNYGYTF. The gene calls are TRBV7-9 and TRBJ1-2; maybe TRBD1 (6 bases). CDR1 and CDR2 from the germline V gene are SEHNR and FQNEAQ (reference sequence). V lost 6 bases to trimming and J lost 0 bases, with 11 bases between them. CDR3 length: 14 residues.

This chain links TRBV5-1 with TRBJ2-2, with 8 bases matching TRBD1. From germline, CDR1 is SGHRS and CDR2 YFSETQ. The CDR3 is 13 amino acids. J was trimmed by 7 bases and V by 3 bases; bases with no gene match: 2. CDR3 DNA: TGCGCCAGCAGCTGGACAGGGTTCGGGGAGCTGTTTTTT. It specifies CASSWTGFGELFF.

The chain uses TRBV21-1 and TRBJ2-3; TRBD1 is the table's D call, not checked against the DNA. TRBV21-1 is recorded as a pseudogene. This CDR3 has 14 amino acids. Here the CDR3 DNA reads TGTGCCACCGGAGACAGGGCGGTGGGAGATACGCAGTATTTT. This translates into CATGDRAVGDTQYF.

V gene TRBV2 combines with J gene TRBJ2-7; 9 bases are shared with TRBD1. CDR1 SNHLY and CDR2 FYNNEI come from the germline V gene. The CDR3 extends over 12 amino acids. V lost 6 bases to trimming and J lost 3 bases; unmatched junction nucleotides: 0. CDR3 DNA: TGTGCCAGCAGGGACAGGGGCTACGAGCAGTACTTC. This encodes CASRDRGYEQYF.

This sequence joins TRBV11-1 and TRBJ1-1; 9 bases fit TRBD1. V lost 5 bases, J lost 10 bases, and 14 bases stayed unmatched. The length of the CDR3 is 15 residues. CDR1 and CDR2 (germline): SGHAT, FQDESV (reference sequence). The DNA of the CDR3 is TGTGCCAGCAGCAACCCGGGGACAGGGAGAGGTCGAGCTTTCTTT. Translating gives CASSNPGTGRGRAFF.

This sequence joins TRBV3-1 (or the pseudogene TRBV3-2) and TRBJ2-5; TRBD1 agrees at 12 bases. CDR3 size: 15 residues. V trimming: 5 bases; J trimming: 3 bases; junction bases outside the gene matches: 4. Germline CDR1 reads LGHDT; CDR2 reads YNNKEL (reference sequence). CDR3 nucleotide sequence: TGTGCCAGCAGCTGGGACAGGGGGCGCGAAGAGACCCAGTACTTC. It specifies CASSWDRGREETQYF.

The rearrangement joins TRBV10-3 to TRBJ2-2; TRBD1 matches at 9 bases. CDR3 length equals 16 residues. V shed 6 bases, J shed 4 bases, and the junction held 9 bases outside the gene matches. The germline CDR1 and CDR2 sequences are ENHRY and SYGVKD. The CDR3 loop is CAISSQGQGRTGELFF. CDR3 sequence (DNA): TGTGCCATCAGCAGTCAGGGACAGGGACGCACCGGGGAGCTGTTTTTT.

The CDR3 loop is CSASRWGLGAVNSPLHF. The CDR3 DNA reads TGCAGTGCTAGTCGATGGGGGCTAGGGGCGGTTAATTCACCCCTCCACTTT. V and J are TRBV20-1 and TRBJ1-6; TRBD1 might be the D (6 bases). The CDR3 covers 17 residues. V shed 3 bases and J shed 6 bases, with 21 bases lying between them. Germline CDR1 reads DFQATT; CDR2 reads SNEGSKA (reference sequence).

The genes are TRBV5-1 and TRBJ2-5; tentatively, D is TRBD2 (7 bases). The CDR3 consists of 15 residues. With 6 bases removed from V and 1 base from J, the gap between germline ends came to 16 bases. CDR1 and CDR2 from the germline V gene are SGHRS and YFSETQ. The CDR3 sequence is CASTLGGGGQETQYF. In DNA, the CDR3 is TGCGCCAGCACCCTGGGAGGGGGTGGCCAAGAGACCCAGTACTTC.

The chain is built from TRBV5-4 and TRBJ2-7, with D tentatively TRBD2 (7 bases). V lost 3 bases to trimming and J lost 7 bases, with 23 bases between them. The CDR3 contains 16 residues. The germline V gene encodes CDR1 SGHNT and CDR2 YYREEE (reference sequence). Here the CDR3 DNA reads TGTGCCAGCAGCTCCGAGGGAGGGGGAAACCGTCGGGAGCAGTACTTC. Its protein product is CASSSEGGGNRREQYF.

The CDR3 sequence is CASTRDRGTDTQYF. CDR3 nucleotides: TGTGCCAGCACCCGGGACAGGGGCACAGATACGCAGTATTTT. V and J are TRBV6-5 and TRBJ2-3; 9 bases are shared with TRBD1. Unmatched junction bases numbered 3, after V lost 7 bases and J lost 1 base. The CDR3 is 14 amino acids. The germline V gene has CDR1 MNHEY and CDR2 SVGAGI.